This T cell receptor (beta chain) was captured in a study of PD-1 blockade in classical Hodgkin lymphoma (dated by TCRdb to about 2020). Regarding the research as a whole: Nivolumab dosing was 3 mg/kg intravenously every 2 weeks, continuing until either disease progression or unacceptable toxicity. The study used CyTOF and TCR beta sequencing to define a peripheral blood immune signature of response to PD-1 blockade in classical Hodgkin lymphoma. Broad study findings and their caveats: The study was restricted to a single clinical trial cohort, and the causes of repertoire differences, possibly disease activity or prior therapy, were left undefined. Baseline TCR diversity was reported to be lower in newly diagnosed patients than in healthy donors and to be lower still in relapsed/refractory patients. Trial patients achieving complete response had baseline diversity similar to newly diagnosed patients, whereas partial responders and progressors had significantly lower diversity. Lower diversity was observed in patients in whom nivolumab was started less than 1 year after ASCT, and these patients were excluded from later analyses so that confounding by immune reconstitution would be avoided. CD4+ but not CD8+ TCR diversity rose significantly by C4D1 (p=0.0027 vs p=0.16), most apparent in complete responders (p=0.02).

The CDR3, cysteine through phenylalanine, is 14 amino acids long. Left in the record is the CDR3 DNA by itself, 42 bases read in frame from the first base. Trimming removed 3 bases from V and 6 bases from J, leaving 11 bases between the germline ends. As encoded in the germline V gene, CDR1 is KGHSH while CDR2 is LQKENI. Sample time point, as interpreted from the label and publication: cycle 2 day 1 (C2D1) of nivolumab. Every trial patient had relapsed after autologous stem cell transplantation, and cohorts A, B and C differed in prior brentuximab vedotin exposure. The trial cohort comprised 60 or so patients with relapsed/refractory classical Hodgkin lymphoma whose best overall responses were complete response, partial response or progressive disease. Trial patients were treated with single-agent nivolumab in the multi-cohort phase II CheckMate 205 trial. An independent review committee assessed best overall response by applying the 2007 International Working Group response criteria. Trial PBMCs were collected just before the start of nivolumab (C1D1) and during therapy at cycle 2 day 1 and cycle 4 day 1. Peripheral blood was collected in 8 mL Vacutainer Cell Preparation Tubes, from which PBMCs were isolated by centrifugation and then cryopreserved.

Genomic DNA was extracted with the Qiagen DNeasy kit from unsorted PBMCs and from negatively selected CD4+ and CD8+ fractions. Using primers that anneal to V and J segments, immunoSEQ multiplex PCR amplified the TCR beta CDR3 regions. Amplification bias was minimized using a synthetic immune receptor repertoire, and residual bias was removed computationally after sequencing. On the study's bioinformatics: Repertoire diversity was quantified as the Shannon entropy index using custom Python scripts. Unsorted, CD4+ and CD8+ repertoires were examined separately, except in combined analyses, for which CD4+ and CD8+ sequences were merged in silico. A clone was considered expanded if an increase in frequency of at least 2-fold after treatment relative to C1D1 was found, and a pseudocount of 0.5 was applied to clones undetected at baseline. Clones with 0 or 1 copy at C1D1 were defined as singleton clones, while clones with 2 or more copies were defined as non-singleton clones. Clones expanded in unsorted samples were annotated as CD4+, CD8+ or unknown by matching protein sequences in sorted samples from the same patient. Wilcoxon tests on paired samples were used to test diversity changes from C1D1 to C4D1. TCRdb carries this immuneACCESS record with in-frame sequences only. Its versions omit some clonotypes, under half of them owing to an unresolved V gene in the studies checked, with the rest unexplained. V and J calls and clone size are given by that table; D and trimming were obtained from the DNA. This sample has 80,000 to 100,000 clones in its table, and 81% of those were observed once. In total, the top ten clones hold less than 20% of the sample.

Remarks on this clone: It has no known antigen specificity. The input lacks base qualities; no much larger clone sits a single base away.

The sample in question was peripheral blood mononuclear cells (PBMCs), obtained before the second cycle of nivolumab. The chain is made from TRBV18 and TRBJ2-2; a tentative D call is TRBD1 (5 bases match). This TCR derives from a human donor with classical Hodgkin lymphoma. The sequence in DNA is TGTGCCAGCTCACCTCTCCAGGGCTCCGGGGAGCTGTTTTTT. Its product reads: CASSPLQGSGELFF. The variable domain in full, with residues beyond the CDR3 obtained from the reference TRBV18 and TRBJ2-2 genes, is NAGVMQNPRHLVRRRGQEARLRCSPMKGHSHVYWYRQLPEEGLKFMVYLQKENIIDESGMPKERFSAEFPKEGPSILRIQQVVRGDSAAYFCASSPLQGSGELFFGEGSRLTVL.